This TCR beta chain was identified during a study of response to subunit inactivated influenza vaccine. This clonotype was counted many times. V lost 3 bases, J lost 1 base, and 2 bases stayed unmatched. The CDR3 extends over 16 amino acids. Per the germline V gene, CDR1 is MDHEN and CDR2 is SYDVKM. Each CDR3 protein gets one entry after TCRdb re-called the RT-PCR reads with MiXCR. The sample records 800,000 or so distinct CDR3 sequences, about 20% being singletons. V and J are TRBV28 and TRBJ2-1, with 11 bases identical to TRBD2. This clonotype was obtained from a man aged 50-60 years who received an inactivated influenza vaccine. This material consisted of PBMCs from blood, taken more than 4 days after vaccination. This chain's CDR3 is CASSFVAGGSYNEQFF. The DNA of the CDR3 is TGTGCCAGCAGTTTCGTAGCGGGAGGGTCCTACAATGAGCAGTTCTTC. Full variable domain (missing parts from reference TRBV28 and TRBJ2-1): DVKVTQSSRYLVKRTGEKVFLECVQDMDHENMFWYRQDPGLGLRLIYFSYDVKMKEKGDIPEGYSVSREKKERFSLILESASTNQTSMYLCASSFVAGGSYNEQFFGPGTRLTVL.